The next 13 T cell receptor beta chains were all read from a single sample in a study of early T cells in non-severe SARS-CoV-2 infection. MiXCR was run by TCRdb on the 5' RACE reads, yielding one entry per CDR3 protein. The sample contains more than 60,000 distinct CDR3 sequences, roughly 13% of which appear only once. The sample consisted of whole blood. The receptors stem from an adult who was a healthcare worker with PCR-confirmed SARS-CoV-2 infection or an uninfected control (not recorded which).

This rearrangement joins TRBV7-9 to TRBJ2-7; D is uncertain. V was clipped by 2 bases and J by 5 bases, with 10 bases between them. This CDR3 has 13 amino acids. Per the germline V gene, CDR1 is SEHNR and CDR2 is FQNEAQ (reference sequence). CDR3 amino acids: CASSLPSGHEQYF. For the CDR3, the DNA is TGTGCCAGCAGCTTACCGTCAGGACACGAGCAGTACTTC.

The chain joins TRBV5-6 to TRBJ1-3; unclear D gene. Trimming shortened V by 1 base and J by 4 bases, and 9 bases separated the two germline ends. CDR1 and CDR2 from the germline V gene are SGHDT and YYEEEE. The CDR3 has 14 residues. CDR3 in amino acids: CASSLRPLGNTIYF. CDR3 nucleotides: TGTGCCAGCAGCTTGAGGCCACTCGGAAACACCATATATTTT. Full variable domain (missing parts from reference TRBV5-6 and TRBJ1-3): DAGVTQSPTHLIKTRGQQVTLRCSPKSGHDTVSWYQQALGQGPQFIFQYYEEEERQRGNFPDRFSGHQFPNYSSELNVNALLLGDSALYLCASSLRPLGNTIYFGEGSWLTVV.

This clonotype was detected only a few times. This chain joins TRBV5-1 and TRBJ2-7; D is possibly TRBD1 (5 bases). CDR3 size: 16 residues. The ends were cut back, 2 bases at V and 0 bases at J, with 15 bases in the middle. Per germline, CDR1 SGHRS and CDR2 YFSETQ. The CDR3: CASSLNQGRNSYEQYF. The CDR3 DNA reads TGCGCCAGCAGCTTAAATCAGGGAAGAAACTCCTACGAGCAGTACTTC.

At least ten counts were recorded for this clonotype. In nucleotides, the CDR3 is TGTGCCAGCAGCCCACCGGTCTATAATTCACCCCTCCACTTT. It translates to CASSPPVYNSPLHF. The V call is TRBV12-3 or TRBV12-4, the J call TRBJ1-6, with D uncertain. The CDR3 covers 14 residues. V lost 6 bases, J lost 3 bases, and 9 bases lay in between.

The V call is TRBV3-1, the J call TRBJ2-5, with 13 bases that match TRBD2. J gave up 1 base and V 3 bases, and 2 bases lay outside the gene matches. The CDR3 covers 16 residues. The germline V gene encodes CDR1 LGHDT and CDR2 YNNKEL (reference sequence). CDR3 residues: CASSHTSGRAQETQYF. In nucleotides, the CDR3 is TGTGCCAGCAGCCATACTAGCGGGAGGGCCCAAGAGACCCAGTACTTC.

The V call is TRBV6-1, the J call TRBJ2-7; a possible D gene is TRBD1 (5 bases). Trimming took 4 bases from V and 2 from J, leaving 9 bases between them. This CDR3 has 13 residues. CDR1 and CDR2 from the germline V gene are MNHNS and SASEGT. The CDR3 is CASSGVRAYEQYF. For the CDR3, the DNA is TGTGCCAGCAGTGGAGTCAGGGCCTACGAGCAGTACTTC.

V is TRBV21-1 and J is TRBJ2-7. TRBV21-1 is a pseudogene segment. This CDR3 is 14 amino acids long. This CDR3 reads CASSKVRHPYEQYF. The CDR3 DNA follows: TGTGCCAGCAGCAAAGTGAGACACCCCTACGAGCAGTACTTC.

In this sample, this clonotype turned up a few times. The J gene is TRBJ2-1, the V gene TRBV29-1; 9 bases are shared with TRBD1. CDR1 is SQVTM and CDR2 is ANQGSEA in the germline V gene. This CDR3 has 14 residues. V dropped 5 bases and J dropped 6; count of bases not matched to a gene: 8. The CDR3 coding sequence is TGCAGCGTTTTCCCGGGACAGGGCGTCAATGAGCAGTTCTTC. Translation: CSVFPGQGVNEQFF.

The table lists this clonotype with many counts. The chain employs TRBV7-9 and TRBJ1-5; D might be TRBD1 (5 bases). Germline values: CDR1 SEHNR, CDR2 FQNEAQ (reference sequence). The V end was cut by 2 bases, the J end by 0 bases, with 17 bases between. This CDR3 is built from 18 residues. CDR3 bases: TGTGCCAGCAGCTTATCCAGGGCCGGGGCTTATAGCAATCAGCCCCAGCATTTT. Protein: CASSLSRAGAYSNQPQHF.

This clonotype was observed a handful of times. The V call is TRBV7-6, the J call TRBJ2-3; 10 bases line up with TRBD1. CDR3 size: 15 residues. The J segment lost 6 bases and the V segment lost 0 bases, leaving 3 bases of the junction unmatched. Germline V gene data show CDR1 as SGHVS and CDR2 as FNYEAQ. The CDR3 here is CASSLAGQGTDTQYF. CDR3 bases: TGTGCCAGCAGCTTAGCGGGACAGGGGACCGATACGCAGTATTTT.

This clonotype was recorded many times. This chain links TRBV2 with TRBJ2-1; D remains ambiguous. The CDR3 sequence is 13 residues long. The germline V and J ends were trimmed by 6 bases and 4 bases, with 10 bases remaining between them. Germline V gives CDR1 SNHLY, CDR2 FYNNEI. CDR3 nucleotide sequence: TGTGCCAGCAGAAGACTCAAATACAATGAGCAGTTCTTC. Amino acid sequence: CASRRLKYNEQFF. The full variable domain, its missing parts supplied by reference TRBV2 and TRBJ2-1, is EPEVTQTPSHQVTQMGQEVILRCVPISNHLYFYWYRQILGQKVEFLVSFYNNEISEKSEIFDDQFSVERPDGSNFTLKIRSTKLEDSAMYFCASRRLKYNEQFFGPGTRLTVL.

The chain uses TRBV11-2 and TRBJ1-5; no definite D call. CDR3 length: 14 amino acids. Germline V CDR1 and CDR2: SGHAT, FQNNGV. Trimming shortened V by 1 base and J by 4 bases, and 8 bases separated the two germline ends. This CDR3 reads CASSLAAENQPQHF. In DNA form, the CDR3 reads TGTGCCAGCAGCTTAGCGGCAGAGAATCAGCCCCAGCATTTT.

There are many counts of this clonotype. V is TRBV7-6 and J is TRBJ2-2; D gene ambiguous. This CDR3 contains 12 residues. The V end was cut by 5 bases, the J end by 7 bases, with 8 bases between. The germline V gene encodes CDR1 SGHVS and CDR2 FNYEAQ. Here the CDR3 DNA reads TGTGCCAGCAGCCCCCAGATCGGGGAGCTGTTTTTT. The encoded protein is CASSPQIGELFF.